Listed below are T cell receptor beta chains from one sample, sequenced in a study of blood T cell repertoires in COVID-19. The protocol was immunoSEQ multiplex PCR, while the TCRdb copy is restricted to in-frame clones and leaves out a portion. The table includes 35,000 or so clones, about 80% detected once. The sample was peripheral blood. These receptors were obtained from a woman between 70 and 85 years old with acute or convalescent COVID-19. Each CDR3 is given with its conserved first and last residue. D genes are given only for firm matches. Only part of the rows carry a size: once, few, many, or a class if the clone is expanded.

TRBJ2-7	TRBV10-3	-	-	CAIGVDHFSYEQYF	TGTGCCATCGGAGTTGACCATTTCTCCTACGAGCAGTACTTC
TRBJ1-2	TRBV10-3	-	-	CAISEGGRGGGYTF	TGTGCCATCAGTGAAGGAGGAAGGGGGGGAGGCTACACCTTC
TRBJ2-1	TRBV24-1	-	few	CATSRTGGPYNYNEQFF	TGTGCCACCAGCCGGACCGGGGGGCCGTACAATTACAATGAGCAGTTCTTC
TRBJ1-4	TRBV15	-	-	CATSRGRGSNEKLFF	TGTGCCACCAGCAGAGGGCGAGGATCTAATGAAAAACTGTTTTTT
TRBJ1-2	TRBV6-5	TRBD1	-	CASSYSPGGSGYGYTF	TGTGCCAGCAGTTACTCCCCAGGGGGTTCCGGCTATGGCTACACCTTC
TRBJ2-7	TRBV6-6	-	-	CASGETEGELYEQYF	TGTGCCAGCGGGGAGACTGAGGGCGAACTGTACGAGCAGTACTTC
TRBJ1-1	TRBV6-5	-	once	CASTSGGSGGAFF	TGTGCCAGCACCTCGGGGGGGTCCGGAGGAGCTTTCTTT
TRBJ2-1	TRBV7-9	TRBD2	-	CASSPYLLAGGPHEQFF	TGTGCCAGCAGCCCCTACTTACTAGCGGGAGGGCCCCATGAGCAGTTCTTC
TRBJ2-3	TRBV4-1	-	-	CASSRITVLTKDTQYF	TGCGCCAGCAGCCGAATTACAGTGCTCACGAAAGATACGCAGTATTTT
TRBJ2-5	TRBV5-1	-	-	CASSWNGQETQYF	TGCGCCAGCAGCTGGAACGGGCAAGAGACCCAGTACTTC
TRBJ2-3	TRBV5-1	TRBD2	-	CASSLAGLAVDTDTQYF	TGCGCCAGCAGCTTAGCCGGACTAGCGGTAGACACAGATACGCAGTATTTT
TRBJ2-3	TRBV19	-	-	CASSAYRRGTTDTQYF	TGTGCCAGTAGTGCCTATAGGCGTGGGACTACAGATACGCAGTATTTT
TRBJ2-5	TRBV11-2	-	-	CASSLDGGSQGETQYF	TGTGCCAGCAGCTTGGATGGAGGGAGTCAGGGTGAGACCCAGTACTTC
TRBJ2-1	TRBV24-1	-	-	CATSGFGNEQFF	TGTGCCACGAGCGGGTTCGGGAATGAGCAGTTCTTC
TRBJ1-5	TRBV19	TRBD1	few	CASTLPYRGQGSNQPQHF	TGTGCCAGTACCTTGCCTTACCGGGGACAGGGTAGCAATCAGCCCCAGCATTTT
TRBJ2-7	TRBV14	TRBD1	-	CASSPRGQGARRNPKQYF	TGTGCCAGCAGCCCCCGTGGACAGGGGGCGCGTCGGAACCCGAAGCAGTACTTC
TRBJ1-3	TRBV15	-	-	CATSRDAARTGNTIYF	TGTGCCACCAGCAGAGATGCGGCCCGAACTGGAAACACCATATATTTT
TRBJ1-2	TRBV19	-	-	CASSNLGQLYTF	TGTGCCAGTAGTAACCTAGGACAGCTCTACACCTTC
TRBJ2-7	TRBV10-3	TRBD1	-	CATTGQGPVYEQYF	TGTGCCACTACGGGACAGGGGCCGGTTTACGAGCAGTACTTC
TRBJ2-2	TRBV2	TRBD1	once	CASRPGTGDGNTGELFF	TGTGCCAGCAGGCCCGGGACAGGGGACGGGAACACCGGGGAGCTGTTTTTT
TRBJ2-7	TRBV12-5	TRBD2	-	CASGRDYQTYEQYF	TGTGCTAGTGGTCGGGACTACCAGACTTACGAGCAGTACTTC
TRBJ2-3	TRBV29-1	TRBD2	once	CSVNQAGGGPDTQYF	TGCAGCGTTAATCAGGCGGGGGGAGGTCCAGATACGCAGTATTTT
TRBJ2-2	TRBV5-1	-	-	CASSTQSGELFF	TGCGCCAGCAGCACTCAAAGCGGGGAGCTGTTTTTT
TRBJ2-2	TRBV28	TRBD1	-	CASIQAGGNTGELFF	TGTGCCAGCATTCAGGCAGGGGGGAACACCGGGGAGCTGTTTTTT
TRBJ1-2	TRBV28	-	-	CASSFRGYGYTF	TGTGCCAGCAGTTTCAGGGGCTATGGCTACACCTTC
TRBJ2-3	TRBV7-2	TRBD2	-	CATDQRGGISDTQYF	TGTGCCACCGATCAGCGGGGGGGTATATCAGATACGCAGTATTTT
TRBJ1-4	TRBV5-4	TRBD1	few	CASSIRQGWGEKLFF	TGTGCCAGCAGCATACGACAGGGTTGGGGTGAAAAACTGTTTTTT
TRBJ2-5	TRBV5-1	TRBD1	-	CASNSGQGVETQYF	TGCGCCAGCAACTCCGGACAGGGGGTAGAGACCCAGTACTTC